This entry concerns a single T cell receptor (beta chain). This clone appeared a few times. This receptor's antigen is unknown. No qualities accompany the bases; no much larger clone lies one base away. CDR1 and CDR2, looked up from the germline V gene (reference sequence), are SGHNT and YYREEE. The CDR3 sequence holds 15 residues, the cysteine and phenylalanine included. Left in the record is the CDR3 DNA by itself, 45 bases read in frame from the first base. Clipping removes 2 bases from V and 9 bases from J, with 7 as the unmatched junction base count. High-throughput TCRbeta CDR3 sequencing of frozen genomic DNA was performed by immunoSEQ, including PCR amplification, mapping, bias correction and internal controls. In the paper's pipeline: Only productive rearrangements were retained, and each unique TCRbeta sequence was defined by its CDR3 nucleotide sequence together with its V and J gene. A sequence counted as donor-reactive only if the sequence showed at least 5-fold expansion in CFSE-low cells compared with unstimulated pre-transplant cells and had a frequency of at least 0.01%. Per-subject minimum frequency thresholds, based on the lowest-template unstimulated sample, ensured at least 90% detection power. Jensen-Shannon divergence between the top 1000 TCRbeta sequences after and before transplant was used to measure repertoire turnover. Changes in detection of donor-reactive sequences were tested with two-sided Fisher's exact tests. In its TCRdb copy, this immuneACCESS table keeps in-frame sequences only and misses some clones. Where compared with another copy, unresolved V genes explain less than half of these, and the others have no known cause. The DNA gave D and trimming, while V, J and clone size come from that table. The sample table contains about 80,000 clones; only one count was recorded for about 82% of them. The top ten clonotypes cover approximately 0.47% of the sample.

The entry originates in a study of T cell clones after liver transplantation (dated by TCRdb to between 2018 and 2020). Broadly, across the study: Samples were obtained from ITN030ST, a randomized trial in which withdrawal of immunosuppression was attempted within 2 years of liver transplantation. Donor-reactive T cell clones were identified using TCRbeta sequencing after a pre-transplant mixed lymphocyte reaction and were then followed in post-transplant blood. Third party-reactive TCRbeta sequences from pre-transplant MLRs were also identified as an antigen-independent comparator for donor-reactive sequences. Three of the eight recipients were HCV-positive; the others were transplanted for non-autoimmune, non-viral indications. Subjects received no induction therapy and standard immunosuppression until randomization at 12-24 months post-transplant. Tolerance was defined as complete immunosuppression withdrawal for at least one year with no rise in liver enzymes beyond twice the upper limit of normal. Blood samples were collected pre-transplant, pre-randomization before withdrawal, and post-randomization after either full withdrawal or failed withdrawal. The study cohort included 8 liver transplant recipients, of whom 3 were classified as tolerant and 5 as non-tolerant. Broad study findings and their caveats: When repertoire turnover was accounted for, significantly reduced detection of donor-reactive sequences was found in 7 of 8 subjects for CD4 and in 8 of 8 subjects for CD8. Because of small, heterogeneous patient numbers and non-standardized post-transplant time points, the conclusions were only preliminary. A significant post-transplant decrease in circulating donor-reactive CD4 TCRbeta sequences was observed in 5 of 8 subjects, irrespective of tolerance or HCV status. Donor-reactive sequences decreased more than third party-reactive sequences, which suggests partial antigen-specific deletion that was not related to withdrawal success. Since no allograft tissue specimens were available, donor-reactive T cells may have migrated into the graft instead of being deleted. In two subjects, low numbers of available donor cells limited the measurable donor-reactive repertoire.

Thawed unstimulated PBMCs were stained for CD3, CD4 and CD8 and FACS-sorted into CD3+CD4+ and CD3+CD8+ populations. All 8 studied subjects were randomized to immunosuppression withdrawal. Genomic DNA was isolated with the Qiagen DNeasy Blood and Tissue Kit. The sequence derives from a human patient who received a liver transplant. Where a transplant has occurred, the graft donor may have supplied some of the T cells. The specimen comprised CD4+ T cells from blood, sampled just over 45 months after liver transplant. This receptor chain uses TRBV5-4 and TRBJ2-1, and TRBD1 matches 11 of the central bases. CDR3 loop: CASSFGQGARGEQFF. The DNA sequence reads TGTGCCAGCAGCTTTGGACAGGGGGCGCGTGGTGAGCAGTTCTTC.